The TCR beta chain described here comes from a study of T cell clonotyping in hematopoietic cell transplantation. Germline assignment: CDR1 SGHAT and CDR2 FQNNGV. The junction had 2 bases not matched to a gene; V was cut back by 5 bases and J by 1 base. The CDR3 spans 15 residues. The repertoire was sequenced with immunoSEQ multiplex PCR; TCRdb's copy has only in-frame clones and lacks some. This table holds about 45,000 clones, about four fifths found once. Turning to this clone: The antigen remains undetermined.

The study, taken as a whole, reports: Graft donor and pretransplant recipient Inverse Simpson Index values predicted broader posttransplant TCR diversity.

Time point denoted: recipient sample about 28 days before transplant, after cytoreduction. The source is a man in his fifties or sixties with myelodysplastic syndrome. Some clones in this sample may be carry-over from other donors' samples. V is TRBV11-2 and J is TRBJ2-2; 9 bases agree with TRBD1. The material was peripheral blood mononuclear cells, obtained before stem cell transplant. The CDR3 region is CASSPDRGNTGELFF. CDR3 nucleotide sequence: TGTGCCAGCAGCCCGGACAGGGGGAACACCGGGGAGCTGTTTTTT.